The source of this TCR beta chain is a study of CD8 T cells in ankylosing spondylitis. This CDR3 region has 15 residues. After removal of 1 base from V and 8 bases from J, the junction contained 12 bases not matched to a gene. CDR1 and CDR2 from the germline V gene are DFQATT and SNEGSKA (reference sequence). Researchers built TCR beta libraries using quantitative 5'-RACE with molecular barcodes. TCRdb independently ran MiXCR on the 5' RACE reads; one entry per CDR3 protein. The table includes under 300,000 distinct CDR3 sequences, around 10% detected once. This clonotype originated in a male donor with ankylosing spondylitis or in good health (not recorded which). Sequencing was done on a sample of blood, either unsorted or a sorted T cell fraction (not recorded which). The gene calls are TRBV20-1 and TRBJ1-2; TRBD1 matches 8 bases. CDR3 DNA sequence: TGCAGTGCTAGAGTTCCCGGGACAGGTTTCCGCGGCTACACCTTC. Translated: CSARVPGTGFRGYTF.